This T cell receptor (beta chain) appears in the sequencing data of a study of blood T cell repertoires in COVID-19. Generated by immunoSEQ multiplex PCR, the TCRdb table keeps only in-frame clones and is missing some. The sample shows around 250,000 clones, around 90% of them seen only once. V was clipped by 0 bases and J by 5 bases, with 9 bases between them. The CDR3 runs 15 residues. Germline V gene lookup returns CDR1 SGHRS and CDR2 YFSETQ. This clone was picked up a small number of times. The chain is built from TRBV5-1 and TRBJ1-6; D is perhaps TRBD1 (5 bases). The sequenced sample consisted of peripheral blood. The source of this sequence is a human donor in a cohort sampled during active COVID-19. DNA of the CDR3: TGCGCCAGCAGCTTGGGACAGTGGAATAATTCACCCCTCCACTTT. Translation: CASSLGQWNNSPLHF. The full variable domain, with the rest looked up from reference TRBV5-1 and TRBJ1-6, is KAGVTQTPRYLIKTRGQQVTLSCSPISGHRSVSWYQQTPGQGLQFLFEYFSETQRNKGNFPGRFSGRQFSNSRSEMNVSTLELGDSALYLCASSLGQWNNSPLHFGNGTRLTVT.